This passage covers 31 T cell receptor beta chains from one sample sequenced in a study of response to subunit inactivated influenza vaccine. TCRdb recomputed calls from the RT-PCR reads with MiXCR, one row per CDR3 protein. The repertoire holds some 640,000 distinct CDR3 sequences, with approximately 13% as singletons. Sample: PBMCs from blood, taken around two weeks before vaccination. The receptors derive from a man aged 45-65 years who received an inactivated influenza vaccine.

This clonotype showed up just once. In nucleotides, the CDR3 is TGTGCCAGCAGAGAAGAGGGACACTACAATGAGCAGTTCTTC. Its protein product is CASREEGHYNEQFF. J is TRBJ2-1 and V is TRBV5-5, with D possibly being TRBD1 (6 bases). This CDR3 comprises 14 residues. V was clipped by 5 bases and J by 3 bases, with 12 bases between them. The germline V gene encodes CDR1 SGHKS and CDR2 YYEKEE (reference sequence).

This clonotype has just a few counts. The rearrangement uses TRBV12-3 or TRBV12-4 and TRBJ2-7; 11 bases match TRBD2. Trimming removed 7 bases from V and 1 base from J; junction bases left unmatched: 6. The CDR3 contains 15 residues. DNA for the CDR3: TGTGCCAGCACCCTGGGACTAGCGGTTTCCTACGAGCAGTACTTC. Translating it yields CASTLGLAVSYEQYF.

At least ten counts were recorded for this clonotype. The chain combines TRBV28 with TRBJ2-5; D possibly corresponds to TRBD2 (5 bases). Trimming pared 1 base from V and 3 bases from J, leaving 15 bases between. Germline CDR1 reads MDHEN; CDR2 reads SYDVKM. This CDR3 contains 16 residues. The CDR3 sequence: CASSLLGGAEEETQYF. CDR3 nucleotides: TGTGCCAGCAGTTTATTGGGCGGCGCGGAGGAAGAGACCCAGTACTTC.

Many counts were recorded for this clonotype. V gene TRBV5-1 combines with J gene TRBJ1-2, with D unresolved. V gave up 0 bases and J gave up 7 bases, with 28 bases separating them. The CDR3 length is 19 residues. Per germline, CDR1 SGHRS and CDR2 YFSETQ. Here the CDR3 reads CASSLVAPTHRSSAGGYTF. CDR3 DNA sequence: TGCGCCAGCAGCTTGGTAGCCCCAACCCACCGAAGCAGTGCGGGTGGCTACACCTTC.

A few counts support this clonotype. This chain joins TRBV11-2 and TRBJ1-4, with D maybe TRBD1 (6 bases). Germline CDR1 and CDR2: SGHAT and FQNNGV. The CDR3 runs 14 residues. V was pared by 3 bases and J by 3 bases, with 8 bases between. The CDR3 protein is CASSLGASNEKLFF. As DNA, the CDR3 is TGTGCCAGCAGCTTGGGGGCGTCTAATGAAAAACTGTTTTTT.

This chain connects TRBV5-1 to TRBJ2-1; TRBD2 aligns across 9 bases. This CDR3 has 17 amino acids. The ends lost 3 bases at V and 0 bases at J; junction bases unmatched: 7. CDR1 and CDR2 (germline): SGHRS, YFSETQ. For the CDR3, the DNA is TGCGCCAGCAGCTACGCTAGCGGGGCAAGCTCCTACAATGAGCAGTTCTTC. Translation: CASSYASGASSYNEQFF.

The rearrangement links TRBV18 to TRBJ2-3; 11 nucleotides align to TRBD2. With 4 bases clipped from V and 0 bases from J, the junction kept 6 bases outside the gene matches. This CDR3 region has 17 residues. Per the germline V gene, CDR1 is KGHSH and CDR2 is LQKENI. This chain's CDR3 is CASSRSGTSGSTDTQYF. The DNA of the CDR3 is TGTGCCAGCTCACGGAGCGGGACTAGCGGAAGCACAGATACGCAGTATTTT.

This rearrangement joins TRBV6-2 or TRBV6-3 to TRBJ2-7; 10 bases are a match to TRBD1. There are 16 residues in the CDR3. Trimming removed 2 bases from V and 3 bases from J; junction bases left unmatched: 7. The germline V gene has CDR1 MNHEY and CDR2 SVGEGT. CDR3: CASSYITGTGDYEQYF. CDR3 bases: TGTGCCAGCAGTTACATCACCGGGACAGGGGACTACGAGCAGTACTTC.

This chain's CDR3 is CASSQYRGPPYEQYF. CDR3 nucleotide sequence: TGCGCCAGCAGCCAATATAGGGGGCCCCCCTACGAGCAGTACTTC. The chain joins TRBV4-1 to TRBJ2-7; 7 nucleotides align to TRBD1. This CDR3 contains 15 residues. Germline V CDR1 and CDR2: MGHRA, YSYEKL. With V trimmed by 2 bases and J by 2 bases, 6 bases remained unmatched.

The chain links TRBV5-6 to TRBJ2-3; the match to TRBD1 covers 8 bases. The CDR3 has 16 residues. Germline V gene sequence: CDR1 SGHDT, CDR2 YYEEEE. The V gene end was trimmed by 0 bases and the J gene end by 2 bases; junction bases not matched to a gene: 5. The CDR3 is CASSLGPGQATDTQYF. CDR3 sequence (DNA): TGTGCCAGCAGCTTGGGCCCGGGACAGGCCACAGATACGCAGTATTTT. The whole variable domain, remainder taken from reference TRBV5-6 and TRBJ2-3, is DAGVTQSPTHLIKTRGQQVTLRCSPKSGHDTVSWYQQALGQGPQFIFQYYEEEERQRGNFPDRFSGHQFPNYSSELNVNALLLGDSALYLCASSLGPGQATDTQYFGPGTRLTVL.

This clonotype was detected a few times. V gene TRBV7-9 combines with J gene TRBJ1-4, with D possibly TRBD1 on 5 matching bases. Trimming took 6 bases from V and 10 from J, leaving 18 bases between them. Germline V gene sequence: CDR1 SEHNR, CDR2 FQNEAQ (reference sequence). The CDR3 length is 14 residues. The CDR3 bases are TGTGCCAGCAGTACCGGGACCGGTAGTTCAAAACTGTTTTTT. It yields the protein CASSTGTGSSKLFF.

This clonotype was seen ten or more times. The rearrangement uses TRBV19 and TRBJ2-3, with D unclear. Germline-derived CDR1 and CDR2 are LNHDA and SQIVND (reference sequence). The V gene lost 4 bases and the J gene lost 6 bases, with 5 bases spanning the gap. This CDR3 is built from 11 residues. The CDR3 DNA is TGTGCCAGTAGTAGACGGGATACGCAGTATTTT. Residues: CASSRRDTQYF.

The rearrangement links TRBV27 to TRBJ1-2; D is ambiguous. In germline, CDR1 is MNHEY, CDR2 SMNVEV (reference sequence). The CDR3 runs 14 residues. V lost 1 base and J 2 bases, leaving 8 bases between the germline ends. The CDR3 DNA reads TGTGCCAGCAGTTTATTCCCGGGCAACTATGGCTACACCTTC. It translates to CASSLFPGNYGYTF.

The sample holds a few counts of this clonotype. This rearrangement joins TRBV29-1 to TRBJ2-3; 9 positions agree with TRBD2. Trimming at V came to 1 base and at J to 0 bases, leaving 5 bases not matched to a gene. The germline gives CDR1 SQVTM, CDR2 ANQGSEA. This CDR3 has 16 amino acids. The CDR3 DNA follows: TGCAGCGTTGAAGTGAGACTAGCGGATAGCACAGATACGCAGTATTTT. Protein: CSVEVRLADSTDTQYF.

The chain has TRBV5-1 and TRBJ2-3; 9 nucleotides match TRBD1. Germline V lookup: CDR1 SGHRS, CDR2 YFSETQ. The CDR3 has 14 residues. V dropped 5 bases and J dropped 4; count of bases not matched to a gene: 5. The CDR3 DNA reads as TGCGCCAGCAGTACCGGGACAGGGCCAGATACGCAGTATTTT. Translated, it gives CASSTGTGPDTQYF.

This clonotype was observed a few times. This sequence joins TRBV20-1 and TRBJ2-5, with a weak D call TRBD1 (5 bases). Germline CDR1 reads DFQATT; CDR2 reads SNEGSKA (reference sequence). The V gene lost 6 bases and the J gene lost 2 bases, with 13 bases spanning the gap. This CDR3 comprises 13 residues. The CDR3 region has the DNA TGCAGTGCGTCTAGACAGAATCAAGAGACCCAGTACTTC. It translates to CSASRQNQETQYF.

The chain carries TRBV2 and TRBJ2-5, with unresolved D. The CDR3 has 13 residues. The germline CDR1 and CDR2 sequences are SNHLY and FYNNEI. Trimming took off 6 bases at V and 0 bases at J, with 8 bases between the two ends. DNA of the CDR3: TGTGCCAGCAGAATCGACAACCAAGAGACCCAGTACTTC. It specifies CASRIDNQETQYF.

This clonotype turned up a few times. The chain links TRBV20-1 to TRBJ2-7; 7 nucleotides agree with TRBD1. This CDR3 is built from 14 residues. Germline V CDR1 and CDR2: DFQATT, SNEGSKA (reference sequence). After removal of 0 bases from V and 2 bases from J, the junction contained 4 bases not matched to a gene. CDR3 sequence: CSARDHRGTYEQYF. DNA for the CDR3: TGCAGTGCTAGAGATCACAGGGGAACCTACGAGCAGTACTTC.

This chain connects TRBV15 to TRBJ1-6; TRBD1 is a possible D gene (5 bases). V was pared by 0 bases and J by 10 bases, with 16 bases between. The CDR3 totals 16 residues. Germline loops: CDR1 LNHNV, CDR2 YYDKDF (reference sequence). CDR3 in DNA: TGTGCCACCAGCAGAGACCTACAGGCCTTAGGGTCACCCCTCCACTTT. Translated: CATSRDLQALGSPLHF.

This clonotype was recorded at least ten times. The chain is built from TRBV20-1 and TRBJ1-2; D is possibly TRBD1 (6 bases). The CDR3 is made up of 15 amino acids. In germline, CDR1 is DFQATT, CDR2 SNEGSKA (reference sequence). The germline V and J ends were trimmed by 0 bases and 8 bases, with 19 bases remaining between them. CDR3 loop: CSARDPILQGGGYTF. In DNA, the CDR3 is TGCAGTGCTAGAGATCCCATCTTACAGGGTGGCGGCTACACCTTC.

This clonotype appeared a few times. The chain uses TRBV20-1 and TRBJ1-5; perhaps TRBD1 as D (5 bases). V was cut by 3 bases and J by 3 bases, with 15 bases left in between. The CDR3 length is 15 residues. Looked up from germline, CDR1 is DFQATT and CDR2 is SNEGSKA (reference sequence). The CDR3 reads CSASQRGSFNQPQHF. The DNA for the CDR3 is TGCAGTGCTAGTCAGAGGGGTAGCTTCAATCAGCCCCAGCATTTT.

V and J are TRBV19 and TRBJ2-7; D is perhaps TRBD1 (6 bases). V shed 5 bases and J shed 3 bases, with 11 bases lying between them. The germline V gene encodes CDR1 LNHDA and CDR2 SQIVND (reference sequence). There are 13 residues in the CDR3. CDR3 sequence reads: CASSGTGFYEQYF. CDR3 nucleotide sequence: TGTGCCAGTAGTGGAACAGGGTTCTACGAGCAGTACTTC.

The rearrangement links TRBV12-3 or TRBV12-4 to TRBJ1-5; D is ambiguous. The CDR3 contains 14 residues. Trimming took off 5 bases at V and 2 bases at J, with 10 bases between the two ends. The CDR3 protein is CASSPSIGNQPQHF. CDR3 bases: TGTGCCAGCAGTCCCTCAATAGGCAATCAGCCCCAGCATTTT.

V and J are TRBV7-2 and TRBJ2-3; 8 nucleotides agree with TRBD2. This CDR3 has 14 residues. Germline assignment: CDR1 SGHTA and CDR2 FQGNSA. V gave up 8 bases and J gave up 2 bases; unmatched junction bases: 6. The CDR3: CASSIAGFTDTQYF. The CDR3 nucleotides are TGTGCCAGCTCTATAGCGGGATTCACAGATACGCAGTATTTT.

The chain recombines TRBV5-1 with TRBJ2-5; TRBD2 matches 13 bases. Per germline, CDR1 SGHRS and CDR2 YFSETQ. There are 17 residues in the CDR3. V gave up 4 bases and J gave up 0 bases; unmatched junction bases: 6. CDR3 nucleotide sequence: TGCGCCAGCAGCAGGACTAGCGGGAGAGAACACCAAGAGACCCAGTACTTC. As protein: CASSRTSGREHQETQYF.

V and J are TRBV20-1 and TRBJ2-1; D is tentatively TRBD1 or TRBD2 (5 bases each). Germline CDR1 DFQATT, CDR2 SNEGSKA (reference sequence). The CDR3 totals 15 residues. The V end was cut by 6 bases, the J end by 6 bases, with 21 bases between. For the CDR3, the DNA is TGCAGTGCAACACTGGGACCGGCCCGGGGCAATGAGCAGTTCTTC. This translates into CSATLGPARGNEQFF.

This clonotype was seen more than once but under ten times. The chain links TRBV18 to TRBJ2-3; D is possibly TRBD2 (7 bases). The germline V and J ends were trimmed by 6 bases and 5 bases, with 12 bases remaining between them. Germline V gene sequence: CDR1 KGHSH, CDR2 LQKENI. The CDR3 length is 13 residues. The CDR3 DNA is TGTGCCAGCTCGCTGGGGGGGCAAGATACGCAGTATTTT. Encoded protein: CASSLGGQDTQYF.

In its sample, this clonotype was seen a few times. The V and J genes are TRBV24-1 and TRBJ2-7; no clear D gene. CDR1 is KGHDR, CDR2 SFDVKD, per germline. The CDR3 has 14 amino acids. V lost 4 bases and J 9 bases, leaving 18 bases between the germline ends. CDR3 sequence (DNA): TGTGCCACCAGTGACCTTGTCGGAGCCACGGGGCAGTACTTC. Translation gives CATSDLVGATGQYF.

The chain recombines TRBV7-3 with TRBJ2-3; perhaps TRBD2 as D (6 bases). The CDR3 totals 16 residues. V was pared by 0 bases and J by 1 base, with 11 bases between. Germline V gene lookup returns CDR1 SGHTA and CDR2 FQGTGA. The CDR3 nucleotides read TGTGCCAGCAGCTTAACGGCGGGACGTGGCACAGATACGCAGTATTTT. This translates into CASSLTAGRGTDTQYF.

The chain employs TRBV4-3 and TRBJ1-4, with 9 bases fitting TRBD1. CDR1 and CDR2 from the germline V gene are LGHNA and YSLEER. V lost 3 bases to trimming and J lost 7 bases; unmatched junction nucleotides: 6. The CDR3 covers 15 residues. The CDR3 reads CASSHFRTGVEKLFF. CDR3 sequence (DNA): TGCGCCAGCAGCCACTTCAGGACAGGGGTTGAAAAACTGTTTTTT.

The rearrangement joins TRBV5-1 to TRBJ2-1, with 9 bases that match TRBD2. Trimming took 0 bases from V and 3 from J; bases not matched to a gene: 4. CDR3 length: 16 amino acids. The V gene's germline CDR1 is SGHRS and CDR2 YFSETQ. The CDR3, as DNA: TGCGCCAGCAGCTTGGGTGGGACTAGCCACTACAATGAGCAGTTCTTC. Translated, it gives CASSLGGTSHYNEQFF. The whole variable domain, filled in from reference TRBV5-1 and TRBJ2-1, reads KAGVTQTPRYLIKTRGQQVTLSCSPISGHRSVSWYQQTPGQGLQFLFEYFSETQRNKGNFPGRFSGRQFSNSRSEMNVSTLELGDSALYLCASSLGGTSHYNEQFFGPGTRLTVL.